This TCR beta chain was sequenced during a study of CD8 T cells in ankylosing spondylitis. Study-wide results and limits: Reports say disease-linked clones showed up significantly more in matched ankylosing spondylitis synovial fluid. Fewer than 10 highly homologous variants formed a TCR beta motif that appeared characteristic of ankylosing spondylitis blood. Several of the motif variants were reported before in synovial fluid and blood from reactive arthritis.

Many counts were recorded for this clonotype. Its antigen is not known. In making TCR beta libraries, quantitative 5'-RACE with molecular barcodes was used. TCRdb re-called the 5' RACE reads through MiXCR, storing one row per CDR3 protein. The repertoire holds approximately 110,000 distinct CDR3 sequences, less than 25% seen once, with 9% to 15% in the top ten. This CDR3 is built from 12 residues. The ends were cut back, 6 bases at V and 6 bases at J, with 11 bases in the middle. Germline CDR1 reads DFQATT; CDR2 reads SNEGSKA (reference sequence). The origin of this receptor is a male donor with ankylosing spondylitis. Material: synovial fluid, either unsorted or a sorted T cell fraction (not recorded which). V is TRBV20-1 and J is TRBJ2-2; D is unclear. CDR3 nucleotides: TGCAGTGCCCAGATAGGTCCCGGGGAGCTGTTTTTT. Protein sequence: CSAQIGPGELFF.